The 9 T cell receptor beta chains listed next were all sequenced from one sample in a study of cytomegalovirus exposure and HLA in healthy donors. PCR used 60 Vbeta primers and 13 Jbeta primers. The table came from immunoSEQ multiplex PCR; TCRdb's copy has only in-frame clones and leaves some out. Seen here are 150,000 to 200,000 clones, about 71% observed once, and the top ten hold roughly 1.5%. Sequencing was performed on PBMCs. Source of these receptors: a man in his forties or fifties in good health and CMV-seronegative.

The gene calls are TRBV5-4 and TRBJ2-7; 10 nucleotides match TRBD1. This CDR3 has 15 amino acids. Per germline, CDR1 SGHNT and CDR2 YYREEE (reference sequence). The trim removed 2 bases at V and 3 bases at J, leaving 5 bases unmatched. CDR3 nucleotide sequence: TGTGCCAGCAGCTTATCGGGACAGGGGCACTACGAGCAGTACTTC. Amino acid sequence: CASSLSGQGHYEQYF.

A few counts support this clone. The chain is built from TRBV25-1 and TRBJ1-2; TRBD1 is a possible D gene (6 bases). The V end lost 1 base, the J end lost 6 bases, and 21 bases lay between the germline ends. This CDR3 is built from 17 residues. The germline V gene encodes CDR1 MGHDK and CDR2 SYGVNS. DNA for the CDR3: TGTGCCAGCAGTGAATTGGGGTCACAGGGCAGAGTTGATGGCTACACCTTC. This codes for CASSELGSQGRVDGYTF.

This clone has a single count. This chain connects TRBV19 to TRBJ1-6, with TRBD1 matching 9 bases. With 2 bases clipped from V and 7 bases from J, the junction kept 3 bases outside the gene matches. CDR1 is LNHDA, CDR2 SQIVND, per germline (reference sequence). The CDR3 extends over 15 amino acids. In DNA form, the CDR3 reads TGTGCCAGTAGTATATTGACAGGGGGGAATTCACCCCTCCACTTT. Protein sequence: CASSILTGGNSPLHF.

The chain is built from TRBV28 and TRBJ2-6; D may be TRBD2 (5 bases). V dropped 3 bases and J dropped 0 bases, with 12 bases sitting between them. This CDR3 region has 17 residues. CDR1 and CDR2 (germline): MDHEN, SYDVKM. The CDR3 loop is CASSLRERPSGANVLTF. The CDR3 DNA sequence: TGTGCCAGCAGTTTGAGGGAAAGGCCCTCTGGGGCCAACGTCCTGACTTTC. Drawing the rest from reference TRBV28 and TRBJ2-6, the complete variable domain is DVKVTQSSRYLVKRTGEKVFLECVQDMDHENMFWYRQDPGLGLRLIYFSYDVKMKEKGDIPEGYSVSREKKERFSLILESASTNQTSMYLCASSLRERPSGANVLTFGAGSRLTVL.

The chain links TRBV18 to TRBJ2-7; TRBD1 agrees at 8 bases. The CDR3 is made up of 15 amino acids. The germline CDR1 and CDR2 sequences are KGHSH and LQKENI. The ends lost 6 bases at V and 1 base at J; junction bases unmatched: 8. CDR3: CASSPDWTGSYEQYF. The CDR3 nucleotides read TGTGCCAGCTCGCCCGACTGGACAGGGTCCTACGAGCAGTACTTC.

This clone was seen a single time. The gene calls are TRBV5-6 and TRBJ2-2; D not resolved. V was pared by 4 bases and J by 1 base, with 14 bases between. The CDR3 has 16 residues. Germline V lookup: CDR1 SGHDT, CDR2 YYEEEE. CDR3 sequence reads: CASSLLIALNTGELFF. DNA of the CDR3: TGTGCCAGCAGCCTGCTTATAGCCCTGAACACCGGGGAGCTGTTTTTT.

This clone was detected only a few times. The chain recombines TRBV28 with TRBJ1-1, with D possibly TRBD1 on 5 matching bases. The CDR3 contains 13 residues. Trimming removed 2 bases from V and 5 bases from J, with 9 bases in between. From germline, CDR1 is MDHEN and CDR2 SYDVKM. In DNA form, the CDR3 reads TGTGCCAGCAGTTTAAGACAGCTAACTGAAGCTTTCTTT. It is translated as CASSLRQLTEAFF.

This rearrangement joins TRBV20-1 to TRBJ1-2, with D possibly being TRBD1 (5 bases). The germline gives CDR1 DFQATT, CDR2 SNEGSKA (reference sequence). The CDR3 has 11 amino acids. The germline V and J ends were trimmed by 6 bases and 7 bases, with 12 bases remaining between them. The CDR3 DNA reads TGCAGTGCCCTCGGACATGTTGGCTACACCTTC. This translates into CSALGHVGYTF.

This chain joins TRBV4-3 and TRBJ2-1; 7 bases agree with TRBD2. The CDR3 is 18 amino acids. V lost 0 bases, J lost 3 bases, and 11 bases stayed unmatched. Looked up from germline, CDR1 is LGHNA and CDR2 is YSLEER. The CDR3 region has the DNA TGCGCCAGCAGCCAAGAACGAAGCGGGGCCTACCTCTACAATGAGCAGTTCTTC. Protein product: CASSQERSGAYLYNEQFF.